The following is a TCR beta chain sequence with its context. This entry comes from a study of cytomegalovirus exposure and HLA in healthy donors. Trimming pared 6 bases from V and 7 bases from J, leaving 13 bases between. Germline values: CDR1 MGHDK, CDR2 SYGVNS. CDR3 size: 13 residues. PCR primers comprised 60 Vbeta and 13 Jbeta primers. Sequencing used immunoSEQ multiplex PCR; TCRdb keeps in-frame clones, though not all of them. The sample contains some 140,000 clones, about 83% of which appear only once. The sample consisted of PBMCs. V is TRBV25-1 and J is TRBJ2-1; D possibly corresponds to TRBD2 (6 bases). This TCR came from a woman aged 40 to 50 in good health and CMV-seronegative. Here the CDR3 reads CASRAGFENEQFF. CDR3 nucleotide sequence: TGTGCCAGCAGGGCGGGGTTTGAGAATGAGCAGTTCTTC.